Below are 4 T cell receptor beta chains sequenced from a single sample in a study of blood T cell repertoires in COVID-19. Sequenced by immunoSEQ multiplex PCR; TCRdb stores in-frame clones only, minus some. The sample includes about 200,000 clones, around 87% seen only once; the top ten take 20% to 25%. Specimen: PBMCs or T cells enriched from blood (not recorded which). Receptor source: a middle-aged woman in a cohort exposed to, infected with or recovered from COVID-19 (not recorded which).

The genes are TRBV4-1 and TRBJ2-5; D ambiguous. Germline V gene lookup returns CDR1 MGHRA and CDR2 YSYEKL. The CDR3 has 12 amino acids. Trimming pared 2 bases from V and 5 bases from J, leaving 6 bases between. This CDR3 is CASSQPFETQYF. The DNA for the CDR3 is TGCGCCAGCAGCCAACCCTTTGAGACCCAGTACTTC.

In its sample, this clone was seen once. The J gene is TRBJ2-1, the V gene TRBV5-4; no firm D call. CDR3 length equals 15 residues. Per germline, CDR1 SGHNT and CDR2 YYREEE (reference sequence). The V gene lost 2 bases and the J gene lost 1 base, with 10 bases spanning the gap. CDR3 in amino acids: CASSFEPRSYNEQFF. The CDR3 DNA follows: TGTGCCAGCAGCTTCGAGCCCCGGTCCTACAATGAGCAGTTCTTC. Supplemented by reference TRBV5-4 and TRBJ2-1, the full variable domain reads ETGVTQSPTHLIKTRGQQVTLRCSSQSGHNTVSWYQQALGQGPQFIFQYYREEENGRGNFPPRFSGLQFPNYSSELNVNALELDDSALYLCASSFEPRSYNEQFFGPGTRLTVL.

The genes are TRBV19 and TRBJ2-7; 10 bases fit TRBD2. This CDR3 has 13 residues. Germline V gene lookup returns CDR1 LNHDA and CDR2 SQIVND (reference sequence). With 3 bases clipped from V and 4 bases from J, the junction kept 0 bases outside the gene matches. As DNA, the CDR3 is TGTGCCAGTAGTATGACTAGCGGGTACGAGCAGTACTTC. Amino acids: CASSMTSGYEQYF.

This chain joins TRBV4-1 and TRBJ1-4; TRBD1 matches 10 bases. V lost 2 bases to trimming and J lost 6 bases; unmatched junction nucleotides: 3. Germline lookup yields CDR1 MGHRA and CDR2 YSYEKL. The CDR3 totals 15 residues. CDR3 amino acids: CASSQTGTGDEKLFF. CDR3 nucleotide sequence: TGCGCCAGCAGCCAAACCGGGACAGGGGATGAAAAACTGTTTTTT.